This is a list of T cell receptor beta chains from one sample in a study of blood T cell repertoires in COVID-19. Using immunoSEQ multiplex PCR, the repertoire was profiled, and TCRdb retains in-frame clones only, with some absent. The data contain more than 200,000 clones, about nine tenths of them singletons. The material sequenced was peripheral blood. These receptors came from a man aged 80 or over with acute or convalescent COVID-19. Each CDR3 is given with its conserved first and last residue. A D gene is named only where the DNA matches it firmly.

v_gene,d_gene,CDR3aa
TRBV24-1,TRBD1,CATSDPLGQFGQETQYF
TRBV4-1,TRBD1,CASSQAGTGPYEQYF
TRBV10-1,NA,CASSENRGNSPLHF
TRBV7-3,TRBD1,CASSLTGPLSGNTIYF
TRBV28,TRBD1,CASRTGGANTGELFF
TRBV1,NA,CTSSQVPPSFLPPSGRGLEQYF
TRBV28,TRBD1,CASSGTGTAQETQYF
TRBV5-1,TRBD1,CASSKQGAQSYEQYF
TRBV7-9,NA,CASSRQETQYF
TRBV4-2,TRBD2,CASSQTTSGRASTDTQYF
TRBV7-6,TRBD1,CASSLAVRGRTEAFF
TRBV10-3,TRBD1,CAISESLGQGKAFF
TRBV19,TRBD2,CASSSGGSVPYEQYF
TRBV11-2,NA,CASSSRTLGRYEQYF
TRBV7-2,TRBD1,CASSYGQGRGPNYGYTF
TRBV28,TRBD1,CASRGTGGSTEAFF
TRBV6-5,TRBD1,CASRQGVGSNQPQHF
TRBV28,TRBD1,CASSSVQGKGNQPQHF
TRBV7-9,NA,CASSLQLARDEQFF
TRBV5-1,NA,CASSLGGANTGELFF
TRBV10-1,NA,CASSVQNTGELFF
TRBV2,NA,CASSEEGLVTGELFF
TRBV7-2,NA,CASSPGTRLDTQYF
TRBV7-2,TRBD1,CASSYRDRESPLHF
TRBV24-1,NA,CATSAHAAYIGELFF
TRBV28,NA,CASSSPGLNTEAFF
TRBV6-5,NA,CASQEGNNSPLHF
TRBV3-1/TRBV3-2,TRBD1,CASSQVRQGARNTEAFF
TRBV6-2/TRBV6-3,NA,CASSEPTSGGNTIYF
TRBV7-9,NA,CASSRDTSNYGYTF
TRBV5-1,NA,CASSPAWAREKLFF
TRBV7-8,TRBD1,CASLSGTGTYYATGELFF
TRBV10-3,NA,CAISDWLERVKDSGANVLTF
TRBV4-1,TRBD2,CASSQVPSGLADTQYF
TRBV12-1,NA,CASSLAPWTEGQDPASDTQYF
TRBV19,TRBD1,CASRTPRTGDNSPLHF
TRBV25-1,NA,CASRSSAFYNEQFF
TRBV19,NA,CASSIGSGDKTQYF
TRBV28,NA,CASSLIGSGEQYF
TRBV6-1,NA,CASSEASTGTYEQYF
TRBV20-1,NA,CSASSGAYNEQFF
TRBV4-1,TRBD1,CASSQGRTGPGYGYTF
TRBV18,NA,CASSPGVRQDQDGYTF
TRBV5-1,NA,CASSLGRGIETQYF
TRBV30,NA,CAWSVGAQNTEAFF
TRBV6-2/TRBV6-3,NA,CASSSPPGVNTEAFF
TRBV27,TRBD2,CASSLTPLAGVASGELFF
TRBV2,TRBD1,CASIGQGQNIQYF
TRBV12-3/TRBV12-4,NA,CASADQNIQYF
TRBV19,NA,CASSIAGVNSPLHF
TRBV6-6,TRBD2,CASTSTSGRSGETQYF
TRBV11-2,TRBD1,CASTPIPGTGSDRELFF
TRBV18,NA,CASSQAGQYEQYF
TRBV18,TRBD1,CASSLRTGTSKNIQYF
TRBV24-1,TRBD2,CATGTSGSTDTQYF
TRBV5-1,TRBD1,CASSLGGQGYNEQFF